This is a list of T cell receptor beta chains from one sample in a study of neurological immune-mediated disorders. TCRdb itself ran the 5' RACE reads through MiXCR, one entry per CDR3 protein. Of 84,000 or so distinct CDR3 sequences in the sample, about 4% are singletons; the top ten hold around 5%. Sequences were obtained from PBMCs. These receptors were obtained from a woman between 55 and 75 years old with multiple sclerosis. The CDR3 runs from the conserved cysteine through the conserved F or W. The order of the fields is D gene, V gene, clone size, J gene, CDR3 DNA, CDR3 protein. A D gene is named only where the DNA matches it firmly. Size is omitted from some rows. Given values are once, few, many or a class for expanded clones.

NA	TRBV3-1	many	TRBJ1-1	TGTGCCAGCAGCCAATCGGAGATTGAAGCTTTCTTT	CASSQSEIEAFF
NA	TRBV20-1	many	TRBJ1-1	TGCAGTGCTAGAGATTCTGAGCCAAACCCTATGAACACTGAAGCTTTCTTT	CSARDSEPNPMNTEAFF
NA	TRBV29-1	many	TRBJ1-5	TGCGGCGGCGGAAACCCCGGGCAGCCCCAGCATTTT	CGGGNPGQPQHF
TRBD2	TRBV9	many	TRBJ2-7	TGTGCCAGCAGCGCTCACCCTTGGGCTAGCGGGGGGGAAGAGCAGTACTTC	CASSAHPWASGGEEQYF
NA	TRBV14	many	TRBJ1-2	TGTGCCAGCAGCCAAGGACGTCCGACTTCTAACTATGGCTACACCTTC	CASSQGRPTSNYGYTF
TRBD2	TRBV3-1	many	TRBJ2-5	TGTGCCAGCAGCCAACGAAGGACTGGACTAGGGGAGACCCAGTACTTC	CASSQRRTGLGETQYF
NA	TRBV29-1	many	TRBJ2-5	TGCAGCGTCGTACTGGGCCAGGAGACCCAGTACTTC	CSVVLGQETQYF
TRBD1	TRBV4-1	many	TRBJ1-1	TGCGCCAGCAGCCAAAGTGAACAGGGGGTGATGGGAACTGAAGCTTTCTTT	CASSQSEQGVMGTEAFF
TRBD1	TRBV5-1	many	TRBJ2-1	TGCGCCAGCAGCTACACAACCTCGGGACAGGGTGGAGAGCAGTTCTTC	CASSYTTSGQGGEQFF
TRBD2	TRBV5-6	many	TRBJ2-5	TGTGCCAGCAGCTTGTGGGTTAGCGGGGGCCTAGAGACCCAGTACTTC	CASSLWVSGGLETQYF
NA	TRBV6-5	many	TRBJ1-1	TGTGCCAGCAGTCCCCGCGGGGCAGTAGCTTTCTTT	CASSPRGAVAFF
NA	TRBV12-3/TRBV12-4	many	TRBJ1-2	TGTGCCAGCAGTTTCTTCGATGCGGGGTTTGGTGGCTACACCTTC	CASSFFDAGFGGYTF
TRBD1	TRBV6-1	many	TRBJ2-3	TGTGCCAGCAGTGACTTCCAGGGGGCAGATACGCAGTATTTT	CASSDFQGADTQYF
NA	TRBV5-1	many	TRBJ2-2	TGCGCCAGCAGCTTGGATGGGGGTGCCGGGGAGCTGTTTTTT	CASSLDGGAGELFF
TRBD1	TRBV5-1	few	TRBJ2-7	TGCGCCAGCAGCCCGAGGACAGGGGGTACCTACGAGCAGTACTTC	CASSPRTGGTYEQYF
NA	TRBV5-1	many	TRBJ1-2	TGCGCCAGCAGCGAACCAGGCGGGGTCGGCTACACCTTC	CASSEPGGVGYTF
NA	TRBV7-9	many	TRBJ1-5	TGTGCCAGCAGCCAGGGAAGGGATCAGCCCCAGCATTTT	CASSQGRDQPQHF
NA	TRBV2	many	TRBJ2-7	TGTGCCAGCAGTGCCGGTCCCTACGAGCAGTACTTC	CASSAGPYEQYF
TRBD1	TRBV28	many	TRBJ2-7	TGTGCCAGCAGTTTAGGGACAGTATCCGAGCAGTACTTC	CASSLGTVSEQYF
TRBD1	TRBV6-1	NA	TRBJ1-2	TGTGCCAGCAGTGACAGGGGGCGAGGCTACACCTTC	CASSDRGRGYTF
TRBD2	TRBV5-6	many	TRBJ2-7	TGTGCCAGCAGCTTCCGGACTAGCGGGGGCTACGAGCAGTACTTC	CASSFRTSGGYEQYF
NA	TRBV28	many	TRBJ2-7	TGTGCCAGCAGCTTAGGGGGCTACGAGCAGTACTTC	CASSLGGYEQYF
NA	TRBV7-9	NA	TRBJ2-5	TGTGCCAGCAGCTTTTGGGACTTCGCCCGCGGAGAGACCCAGTACTTC	CASSFWDFARGETQYF
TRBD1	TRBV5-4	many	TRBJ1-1	TGTGCCAGCACCTTTGGACAGGGAATGACTGAAGCTTTCTTT	CASTFGQGMTEAFF
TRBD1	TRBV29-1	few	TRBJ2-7	TGCAGCGTTGTGGGGACAGGAGAGGAGCAGTACTTC	CSVVGTGEEQYF
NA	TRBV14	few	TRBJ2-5	TGTGCCAGCAGCCAGTATTTCGACCTTCAAGAGACCCAGTACTTC	CASSQYFDLQETQYF
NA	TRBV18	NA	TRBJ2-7	TGTGCCAGCTCACCTCCCACAGGGTTGGAGCAGTACTTC	CASSPPTGLEQYF
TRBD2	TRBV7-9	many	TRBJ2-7	TGTGCCAGCACCGGGACTAGCGGGAACCGCTACGAGCAGTACTTC	CASTGTSGNRYEQYF
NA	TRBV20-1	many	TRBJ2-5	TGCAGTGCTAGAGGTTCGCCGGGAGAGACCCAGTACTTC	CSARGSPGETQYF
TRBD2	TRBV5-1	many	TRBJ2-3	TGCGCCAGCAGCTTGGCCGGCGCTAGCGGAACAGATACGCAGTATTTT	CASSLAGASGTDTQYF
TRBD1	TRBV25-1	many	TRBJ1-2	TGTGCCAGCAGTGAACCAGGACAGGGAGGCTATGGCTACACCTTC	CASSEPGQGGYGYTF
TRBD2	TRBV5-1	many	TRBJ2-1	TGCGCCAGCAGCACGACTAGCGGGGCGGCGGACAACAATGAGCAGTTCTTC	CASSTTSGAADNNEQFF
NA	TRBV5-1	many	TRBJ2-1	TGCGCCAGCAGCCCTAGGACCAATGAGCAGTTCTTC	CASSPRTNEQFF
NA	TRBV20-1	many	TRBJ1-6	TGCAGTGCTAGAGGAGGGGTGAGAACCAATAATTCACCCCTCCACTTT	CSARGGVRTNNSPLHF
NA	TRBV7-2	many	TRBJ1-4	TGTGCCAGCAGCTTAGGAGGGGCGGCTGGTAATGAAAAACTGTTTTTT	CASSLGGAAGNEKLFF
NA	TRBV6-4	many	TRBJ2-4	TGTGCCAGCAGTGAAGTTGAGGGCAAAAACATTCAGTACTTC	CASSEVEGKNIQYF
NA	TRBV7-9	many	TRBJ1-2	TGTGCCAGCAGCTTAGGTGACGGCTATGGCTACACCTTC	CASSLGDGYGYTF
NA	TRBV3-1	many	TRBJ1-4	TGTGCCAGCAGCCTTTTACAGGGCCCTAATGAAAAACTGTTTTTT	CASSLLQGPNEKLFF
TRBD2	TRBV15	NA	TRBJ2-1	TGTGCCACCAGCGGCGGGGGGGCCTCGTACAATGAGCAGTTCTTC	CATSGGGASYNEQFF
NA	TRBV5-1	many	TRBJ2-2	TGCGCCAGCAGCTTTGGCATAACCGTGGGCACCGGGGAGCTGTTTTTT	CASSFGITVGTGELFF
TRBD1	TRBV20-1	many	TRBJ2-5	TGCAGTGCTAGCGGACAGGCTACCCTCTTC	CSASGQATLF
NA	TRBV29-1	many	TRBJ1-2	TGCAGCGTTGCGAAGGGGCGCGCAGGGAGCTATGGCTACACCTTC	CSVAKGRAGSYGYTF
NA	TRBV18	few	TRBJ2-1	TGTGCCAGCTCACCCCGGAGGGGAAGCTCCTACAATGAGCAGTTCTTC	CASSPRRGSSYNEQFF
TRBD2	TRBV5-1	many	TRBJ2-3	TGCGCCAGCAGAAAAACTAGCGGGGGGGTCTCAACCAAACACACAGATACGCAGTATTTT	CASRKTSGGVSTKHTDTQYF
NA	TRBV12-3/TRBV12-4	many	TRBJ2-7	TGTGCCAGCAGTTTAAGACAGGTTCTCGAGCAGTACTTC	CASSLRQVLEQYF
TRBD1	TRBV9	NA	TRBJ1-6	TGTGCCAGCAGCGGGGGACAGGGAGGATCACCCCTCCACTTT	CASSGGQGGSPLHF
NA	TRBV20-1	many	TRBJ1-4	TGCAGTGCTAGAGCCGGGACGCGGGAAAAACTGTTTTTT	CSARAGTREKLFF
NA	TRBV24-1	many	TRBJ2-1	TGTGCCACCAGTGACCCCTTGGGAGGGGGGCACAATGAGCAGTTCTTC	CATSDPLGGGHNEQFF
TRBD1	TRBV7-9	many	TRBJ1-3	TGTGCCAGCAGCTGGCTGGGGACAGGTTCTGGAAACACCATATATTTT	CASSWLGTGSGNTIYF
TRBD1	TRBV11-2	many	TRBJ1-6	TGTGCCAGCAGCTCCGGGACAGGGTTTTCACCCCTCCACTTT	CASSSGTGFSPLHF
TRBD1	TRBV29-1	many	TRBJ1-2	TGCAGCGTTAAACTAACCGGGACAGGGGGGAGCTACACCTTC	CSVKLTGTGGSYTF
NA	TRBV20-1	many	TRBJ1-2	TGCAGTGCTAGAGATCAGGGGAACTATGGCTACACCTTC	CSARDQGNYGYTF
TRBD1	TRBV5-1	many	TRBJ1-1	TGCGCCAGCAGCGCGGGACAGGGGGCCAGAGAAGCTTTCTTT	CASSAGQGAREAFF
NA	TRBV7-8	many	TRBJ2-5	TGTGCCAGCAGACAGGTCGGGCTTGGGGAGACCCAGTACTTC	CASRQVGLGETQYF
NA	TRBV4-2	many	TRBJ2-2	TGTGCCAGCAGCCAAGAGTCAGCGAACACCGGGGAGCTGTTTTTT	CASSQESANTGELFF
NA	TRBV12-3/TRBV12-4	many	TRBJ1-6	TGTGCCAGCAGTTTTTGGAATTCACCCCTCCACTTT	CASSFWNSPLHF
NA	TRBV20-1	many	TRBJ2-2	TGCAGTGCTAGCAAGGCCAGCATTAACACCGGGGAGCTGTTTTTT	CSASKASINTGELFF
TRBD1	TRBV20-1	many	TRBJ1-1	TGCAGTGCTAGGGGGGACAGGGGATTTAACACTGAAGCTTTCTTT	CSARGDRGFNTEAFF
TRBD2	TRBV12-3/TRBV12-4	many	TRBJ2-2	TGTGCCAGCAGTTTAAAACGCCTAGGTTGGCGGGGGGCCAACACCGGGGAGCTGTTTTTT	CASSLKRLGWRGANTGELFF